Presented here are 2 T cell receptor beta chains from one specimen sequenced in a study of identifying expanded T cells in peripheral blood. Sequencing was performed with immunoSEQ multiplex PCR; in TCRdb, only in-frame clones are kept and a portion is missing. Of more than 65,000 clones in the sample, 89% were seen once. The sequenced material came from blood. The receptor set was obtained from a person aged 18 to 70 in good health.

This chain connects TRBV25-1 to TRBJ2-1, with D tentatively TRBD2 (7 bases). The germline V gene encodes CDR1 MGHDK and CDR2 SYGVNS. V lost 5 bases, J lost 4 bases, and 12 bases lay in between. The length of the CDR3 is 14 residues. The CDR3 DNA reads TGTGCCAGCAGTTGGGGGGGCGGGTACAATGAGCAGTTCTTC. It specifies CASSWGGGYNEQFF. The full variable domain, with the rest looked up from reference TRBV25-1 and TRBJ2-1, is EADIYQTPRYLVIGTGKKITLECSQTMGHDKMYWYQQDPGMELHLIHYSYGVNSTEKGDLSSESTVSRIRTEHFPLTLESARPSHTSQYLCASSWGGGYNEQFFGPGTRLTVL.

V and J are TRBV18 and TRBJ2-1; D is tentatively TRBD1 or TRBD2 (6 bases each). The germline V and J ends were trimmed by 5 bases and 6 bases, with 23 bases remaining between them. CDR3 length: 17 amino acids. Per germline, CDR1 KGHSH and CDR2 LQKENI. CDR3 DNA sequence: TGTGCCAGCTCATCTCCCCTTGTCGGTTCGGGGGCCAATGAGCAGTTCTTC. It encodes CASSSPLVGSGANEQFF.